These 15 T cell receptor beta chains came from one sample sequenced in a study of blood T cell repertoires in COVID-19 (dated by TCRdb to 2019 to 2021). Library generation was performed with the immunoSEQ multiplex PCR assay. TCRdb stores this immuneACCESS table with in-frame sequences only. Part of the clones is absent; in the studies checked, under half of the shortfall reflects unresolved V genes, and no reason is known for the rest. This sample has 200,000 to 300,000 clones in its table, and about 91% of those were observed once. The ten biggest clones cover about 2.3% of the sample. The specimen was PBMCs or T cells enriched from blood (not recorded which). The source is a woman between 35 and 50 years old with acute COVID-19.

The chain recombines TRBV7-9 with TRBJ1-3; no clear D. V was cut by 2 bases and J by 0 bases, with 17 bases left in between. The germline CDR1 and CDR2 sequences are SEHNR and FQNEAQ (reference sequence). This CDR3 is 18 amino acids long. The DNA for the CDR3 is TGTGCCAGCAGCTTAACCGGGATCTCCGTTCGCTCTGGAAACACCATATATTTT. Translation: CASSLTGISVRSGNTIYF.

The chain links TRBV25-1 to TRBJ1-1, with D perhaps TRBD1 (5 bases). Per the germline V gene, CDR1 is MGHDK and CDR2 is SYGVNS. V was cut by 0 bases and J by 0 bases, with 11 bases left in between. CDR3 size: 16 residues. Here the CDR3 DNA reads TGTGCCAGCAGTGAATATGGGGGGGGTATGAACACTGAAGCTTTCTTT. This gives the protein CASSEYGGGMNTEAFF.

The chain links TRBV18 to TRBJ2-3; D is ambiguous. The CDR3 runs to 16 residues. CDR1 is KGHSH, CDR2 LQKENI, per germline. V was shortened by 2 bases and J by 1 base, with 13 bases between the two germline ends. The DNA of the CDR3 is TGTGCCAGCTCACCAGGATTAGGCCTAGGCACAGATACGCAGTATTTT. Its protein is CASSPGLGLGTDTQYF.

The V call is TRBV15, the J call TRBJ2-3, with a weak D call TRBD1 (6 bases). CDR3 length equals 13 residues. CDR1 and CDR2 from the germline V gene are LNHNV and YYDKDF (reference sequence). The V and J ends lost 2 bases and 7 bases respectively, with 10 bases between them. CDR3 sequence reads: CATSRNRVHTQYF. The CDR3 DNA sequence: TGTGCCACCAGCAGAAACAGGGTACATACGCAGTATTTT.

The chain is built from TRBV11-2 and TRBJ2-3, with TRBD2 matching over 7 bases. The CDR3 has 14 amino acids. Trimming took 5 bases from V and 2 from J; bases not matched to a gene: 4. Germline V gene lookup returns CDR1 SGHAT and CDR2 FQNNGV. This CDR3 reads CASSRSGDTDTQYF. The DNA for the CDR3 is TGTGCCAGCAGCAGGAGCGGGGACACAGATACGCAGTATTTT.

The rearrangement joins TRBV30 to TRBJ1-2; tentatively, D is TRBD1 (6 bases). The germline gives CDR1 GTSNPN, CDR2 SVGIG (reference sequence). V lost 5 bases and J lost 5, with 21 bases in between. The CDR3 consists of 15 residues. The CDR3 DNA sequence: TGTGCCTGGGGAACAGGGAACCCCTCCGTATATGGCTACACCTTC. Translated, it gives CAWGTGNPSVYGYTF.

The V call is TRBV11-3, the J call TRBJ2-1; 9 bases map to TRBD1. There are 17 residues in the CDR3. The germline CDR1 and CDR2 sequences are SGHNT and YENEEA. The V and J ends lost 6 bases and 5 bases, in that order; junction bases with no gene match: 14. The CDR3 region has the DNA TGTGCCAGCAGACGGAGGACCGGGACAGGGATCAACAATGAGCAGTTCTTC. Protein product: CASRRRTGTGINNEQFF.

The CDR3 loop is CASSVQGASYTEAFF. In DNA form, the CDR3 reads TGTGCCAGCAGCGTCCAGGGGGCAAGCTACACTGAAGCTTTCTTT. This chain connects TRBV9 to TRBJ1-1; 8 bases align to TRBD1. The CDR3 loop spans 15 amino acids. Germline CDR1 SGDLS, CDR2 YYNGEE. J was trimmed by 3 bases and V by 2 bases; bases with no gene match: 6. The variable domain in full, with the rest retrieved from reference TRBV9 and TRBJ1-1, is DSGVTQTPKHLITATGQRVTLRCSPRSGDLSVYWYQQSLDQGLQFLIQYYNGEERAKGNILERFSAQQFPDLHSELNLSSLELGDSALYFCASSVQGASYTEAFFGQGTRLTVV.

The rearrangement links TRBV7-9 to TRBJ2-2, with no clear D. The CDR3 is made up of 13 amino acids. The V end lost 7 bases, the J end lost 8 bases, and 14 bases lay between the germline ends. Per germline, CDR1 SEHNR and CDR2 FQNEAQ (reference sequence). CDR3 nucleotide sequence: TGTGCCAGCACCACGTCCTATCCTGGGGAGCTGTTTTTT. Protein: CASTTSYPGELFF.

CDR3 protein: CASSPSRLENTEAFF. The CDR3 region has the DNA TGCGCCAGCAGCCCTTCCAGACTGGAAAACACTGAAGCTTTCTTT. This chain links TRBV5-1 with TRBJ1-1; no clear D gene. V gave up 4 bases and J gave up 2 bases, with 15 bases separating them. Germline CDR1 reads SGHRS; CDR2 reads YFSETQ. The CDR3 spans 15 residues.

This clone was seen just once. The chain links TRBV12-5 to TRBJ1-3; D gene unclear. This CDR3 region has 15 residues. V lost 1 base to trimming and J lost 0 bases, with 7 bases between them. Germline values: CDR1 LGHNT, CDR2 FRNRAP. The CDR3 coding sequence is TGTGCTAGTGGTTTGGCAACAGCCTCTGGAAACACCATATATTTT. This translates into CASGLATASGNTIYF.

The chain links TRBV27 to TRBJ1-6, with 9 bases matching TRBD1. This CDR3 is built from 14 residues. From germline, CDR1 is MNHEY and CDR2 SMNVEV (reference sequence). The V and J ends lost 6 bases and 7 bases, in that order; junction bases with no gene match: 4. The CDR3: CASRGQGGNSPLHF. CDR3 DNA sequence: TGTGCCAGCAGGGGACAGGGTGGCAATTCACCCCTCCACTTT.

This clone was detected once. This CDR3 is CATSDTTPGQEETQYF. In DNA, the CDR3 is TGTGCCACCAGTGACACTACCCCGGGACAGGAGGAGACCCAGTACTTC. This chain joins TRBV24-1 and TRBJ2-5; 8 nucleotides line up with TRBD1. The CDR3 runs 16 residues. Germline V CDR1 and CDR2: KGHDR, SFDVKD. V lost 4 bases to trimming and J lost 5 bases; unmatched junction nucleotides: 11.

The V and J genes are TRBV18 and TRBJ2-1, with 9 bases that match TRBD2. CDR1 is KGHSH, CDR2 LQKENI, per germline. J lost 4 bases, V lost 1 base, and 8 bases had no gene match. The CDR3 runs 17 residues. The CDR3 loop is CASSPRSSGNLYNEQFF. DNA for the CDR3: TGTGCCAGCTCACCACGTTCTAGCGGGAATTTGTACAATGAGCAGTTCTTC.

The rearrangement uses TRBV2 and TRBJ1-6; D gene ambiguous. The V gene lost 7 bases and the J gene lost 9 bases, with 13 bases spanning the gap. This CDR3 has 13 residues. Germline V CDR1 and CDR2: SNHLY, FYNNEI. Written as DNA, the CDR3 is TGTGCCAGCAAGTTCGATACGCGTTCACCCCTCCACTTT. This sequence encodes CASKFDTRSPLHF.